The 13 T cell receptor beta chains below were found in one sample sequenced in a study of shared clonotypes between healthy human individuals. Data came from immunoSEQ multiplex PCR; TCRdb stores just in-frame clones and leaves some out. The table records approximately 87,000 clones, about 64% of them present only once. What was sequenced was memory CD8+ T cells sorted from blood. This sample's subset: CD45RO+ cells pooled with CCR7-negative TemRA cells. These receptors originate from a man aged 25-40 years in good health.

This clone showed up just a few times. CDR3 in amino acids: CASSTISYNEQFF. The CDR3, as DNA: TGTGCCAGCAGTACCATCTCCTACAATGAGCAGTTCTTC. V gene TRBV28 combines with J gene TRBJ2-1, with D hard to call. This CDR3 has 13 amino acids. Trimming stripped 5 bases from V and 0 bases from J, with 5 bases between. Per the germline V gene, CDR1 is MDHEN and CDR2 is SYDVKM. Using reference TRBV28 and TRBJ2-1 for the parts outside the CDR3, the full variable domain is DVKVTQSSRYLVKRTGEKVFLECVQDMDHENMFWYRQDPGLGLRLIYFSYDVKMKEKGDIPEGYSVSREKKERFSLILESASTNQTSMYLCASSTISYNEQFFGPGTRLTVL.

This chain connects TRBV4-3 to TRBJ2-7; D may correspond to TRBD1 or TRBD2 (6 bases each). CDR1 and CDR2 from the germline V gene are LGHNA and YSLEER. Deletions cut 0 bases from V and 3 bases from J, with 12 bases between. The CDR3 has 15 residues. The CDR3 nucleotides read TGCGCCAGCAGCCAAGAGCGGGACACCTTCTACGAGCAGTACTTC. Protein product: CASSQERDTFYEQYF.

CDR3 bases: TGTGCCAGCAGTTTCAGGGTGCTCCTTTGGGGATATGGCTACACCTTC. Translating gives CASSFRVLLWGYGYTF. The chain is built from TRBV28 and TRBJ1-2, with D perhaps matching TRBD1 (5 bases). This CDR3 contains 16 residues. Germline CDR1 and CDR2: MDHEN and SYDVKM. The V end lost 3 bases, the J end lost 5 bases, and 19 bases lay between the germline ends.

The chain is built from TRBV25-1 and TRBJ2-5, with D tentatively TRBD1 (6 bases). This CDR3 region has 13 residues. Germline values: CDR1 MGHDK, CDR2 SYGVNS. Trimming stripped 5 bases from V and 3 bases from J, with 10 bases between. The CDR3, as DNA: TGTGCCAGCAGTTCCGCAGGGGAAGAGACCCAGTACTTC. This encodes CASSSAGEETQYF.

The chain employs TRBV21-1 and TRBJ2-7; the D call of TRBD1 is as the table states it, not checked on the DNA. TRBV21-1 is described as a pseudogene. CDR3 length: 12 residues. DNA of the CDR3: TGTGCCGGAGGACAGGGGGCGTACGAGCAGTACTTC. Translation: CAGGQGAYEQYF.

This chain links TRBV29-1 with TRBJ2-3, with D tentatively TRBD1 (6 bases). The CDR3 extends over 13 amino acids. V gave up 4 bases and J gave up 3 bases, with 11 bases separating them. The germline gives CDR1 SQVTM, CDR2 ANQGSEA. This CDR3 reads CSVVQGRTDTQYF. CDR3 nucleotide sequence: TGCAGCGTTGTGCAGGGGCGGACAGATACGCAGTATTTT.

This clone has ten or more counts. The V gene is TRBV28, the J gene TRBJ2-7; the match to TRBD1 covers 10 bases. V lost 4 bases, J lost 2 bases, and 8 bases stayed unmatched. Germline CDR1 and CDR2: MDHEN and SYDVKM. The CDR3 sequence is 16 residues long. CDR3 sequence reads: CASSYTDRGHPYEQYF. The CDR3 DNA is TGTGCCAGCAGTTATACCGACAGGGGGCACCCCTACGAGCAGTACTTC.

The chain joins TRBV19 to TRBJ1-5; no definite D call. The CDR3 contains 12 residues. The ends were cut back, 6 bases at V and 3 bases at J, with 6 bases in the middle. Germline V gives CDR1 LNHDA, CDR2 SQIVND (reference sequence). The CDR3 DNA follows: TGTGCCAGTAGCGAGTACAATCAGCCCCAGCATTTT. This translates into CASSEYNQPQHF.

The V and J genes are TRBV6-1 and TRBJ2-7; 9 bases are shared with TRBD2. The CDR3 spans 15 residues. The V segment lost 10 bases and the J segment 1 base; nucleotides outside the gene matches: 11. Looked up from germline, CDR1 is MNHNS and CDR2 is SASEGT. The CDR3 nucleotides are TGTGCCACTCGGTCGAGCGGGAGGCGTTCCTACGAGCAGTACTTC. This encodes CATRSSGRRSYEQYF.

This clone has a handful of counts. This sequence joins TRBV28 and TRBJ2-6; perhaps TRBD1 as D (5 bases). This CDR3 is 14 amino acids long. The V end was cut by 5 bases, the J end by 12 bases, with 17 bases between. The germline gives CDR1 MDHEN, CDR2 SYDVKM. The CDR3 region has the DNA TGTGCCAGCAGTCCAACGATAGGGGTCGGCGTCCTGACTTTC. The encoded protein is CASSPTIGVGVLTF.

The chain combines TRBV9 with TRBJ2-1, with 8 bases fitting TRBD1. The CDR3 sequence is 15 residues long. Unmatched junction bases numbered 4, after V lost 3 bases and J lost 2 bases. Germline CDR1 is SGDLS and CDR2 is YYNGEE. The CDR3: CASSGWTGTYNEQFF. In DNA, the CDR3 is TGTGCCAGCAGCGGTTGGACAGGGACCTACAATGAGCAGTTCTTC.

This clone was seen a few times. Given a far larger clone just one base away, this is likely a sequencing read error. Other DNA sequences in the same sample also yield this CDR3. The V and J genes are TRBV10-2 and TRBJ1-5, with D perhaps TRBD1 (5 bases). V gave up 2 bases and J gave up 0 bases, with 11 bases separating them. The CDR3 covers 16 residues. Germline V gives CDR1 WSHSY, CDR2 SAAADI. The CDR3: CASSENPGNSNQPQHF. The CDR3 DNA reads TGCGCCAGCAGTGAGAACCCAGGGAATAGCAATCAGCCCCAGCATTTT.

The rearrangement uses TRBV28 and TRBJ2-7, with D tentatively TRBD2 (6 bases). Trimming removed 6 bases from V and 3 bases from J, with 27 bases in between. The CDR3 extends over 18 amino acids. Germline lookup yields CDR1 MDHEN and CDR2 SYDVKM. The CDR3 is CASSVIAAKEGKFYEQYF. CDR3 bases: TGTGCCAGCAGCGTCATTGCCGCCAAGGAGGGAAAATTCTACGAGCAGTACTTC.